The 19 T cell receptor beta chains below come from one sample, sequenced in a study of early T cells in non-severe SARS-CoV-2 infection. TCRdb analysed the 5' RACE reads with MiXCR anew, one entry per CDR3 protein. The sample includes tens of thousands of distinct CDR3 sequences, about 15% seen only once; the top ten take roughly 6%. Sequenced input: whole blood. These receptors originate from an adult who was a healthcare worker with PCR-confirmed SARS-CoV-2 infection or an uninfected control (not recorded which).

This clonotype was seen more than once but under ten times. The chain uses TRBV27 and TRBJ2-7; 7 nucleotides align to TRBD2. Germline trimming cut 2 bases from V and 4 bases from J; bases unmatched to any gene: 8. The germline CDR1 and CDR2 sequences are MNHEY and SMNVEV (reference sequence). The CDR3 has 15 amino acids. The CDR3 DNA reads as TGTGCCAGCAGTTTAACCGGGACTACAGTATACGAGCAGTACTTC. Amino acid sequence: CASSLTGTTVYEQYF.

For this clonotype: An end of the junction differs from the germline gene, which may be a read error. The genes are TRBV28 and TRBJ2-7, with D perhaps TRBD1 (7 bases). Germline values: CDR1 MDHEN, CDR2 SYDVKM. The length of the CDR3 is 14 residues. The CDR3 DNA reads TGTGTCAGCAGTTTAGGGGGCAGGGAGGACGAGCAGTACTTC. Translating gives CVSSLGGREDEQYF.

This clonotype was picked up a small number of times. This chain joins TRBV29-1 and TRBJ2-1; 10 bases are shared with TRBD2. The ends lost 3 bases at V and 4 bases at J; junction bases unmatched: 12. CDR3 size: 17 residues. CDR1 and CDR2 (germline): SQVTM, ANQGSEA. CDR3 DNA sequence: TGCAGCGTTGACGTCCAGCGGGAGGGCCTCGGTTACAATGAGCAGTTCTTC. It encodes CSVDVQREGLGYNEQFF.

V is TRBV7-9 and J is TRBJ2-7; 11 bases are a match to TRBD2. This CDR3 spans 14 amino acids. The junction had 5 bases not matched to a gene; V was cut back by 5 bases and J by 5 bases. From germline, CDR1 is SEHNR and CDR2 FQNEAQ (reference sequence). In nucleotides, the CDR3 is TGTGCCAGCAGCCCTCCGGGACTAGCGGACGAGCAGTACTTC. As protein: CASSPPGLADEQYF.

This chain links TRBV10-3 with TRBJ2-3, with D perhaps TRBD1 (7 bases). CDR1 and CDR2 (germline): ENHRY, SYGVKD. V gave up 3 bases and J gave up 2 bases, with 15 bases separating them. This CDR3 comprises 16 residues. The CDR3 DNA is TGTGCCATCAGTGAAGGAGGGGGCCGCCCCACAGATACGCAGTATTTT. This translates into CAISEGGGRPTDTQYF.

This clonotype was observed a handful of times. The chain is built from TRBV3-1 and TRBJ1-5, with D perhaps TRBD1 (5 bases). The CDR3 is made up of 13 amino acids. The germline gives CDR1 LGHDT, CDR2 YNNKEL (reference sequence). V lost 4 bases and J lost 7, with 11 bases in between. In nucleotides, the CDR3 is TGTGCCAGCAGCCCGAGGGGTAACCAGCCCCAGCATTTT. Its translation is CASSPRGNQPQHF.

The table lists this clonotype with many counts. V is TRBV18 and J is TRBJ1-5; D not certain. The CDR3 extends over 14 amino acids. Germline V gives CDR1 KGHSH, CDR2 LQKENI. V shed 3 bases and J shed 1 base, with 7 bases lying between them. CDR3 sequence: CASSPDGSNQPQHF. The CDR3 DNA follows: TGTGCCAGCTCACCGGACGGGAGCAATCAGCCCCAGCATTTT.

V gene TRBV10-3 combines with J gene TRBJ2-5; the match to TRBD2 covers 9 bases. Germline CDR1 reads ENHRY; CDR2 reads SYGVKD. Unmatched junction bases numbered 5, after V lost 0 bases and J lost 6 bases. The CDR3 is 15 amino acids. DNA for the CDR3: TGTGCCATCAGTGAGTCATTGACTAGCGGAAAGACCCAGTACTTC. Translating gives CAISESLTSGKTQYF.

This clonotype has more than one count but fewer than ten. This chain connects TRBV10-2 to TRBJ2-5; 9 positions match TRBD1. This CDR3 is 13 amino acids long. The V gene's germline CDR1 is WSHSY and CDR2 SAAADI. The V gene end was trimmed by 6 bases and the J gene end by 5 bases; junction bases not matched to a gene: 4. The CDR3 loop reads CASRRDRAETQYF. CDR3 bases: TGCGCCAGCAGACGGGACAGGGCGGAGACCCAGTACTTC.

In this sample, this clonotype turned up many times. The V gene is TRBV27, the J gene TRBJ2-7, with TRBD1 matching 9 bases. V lost 3 bases to trimming and J lost 5 bases; unmatched junction nucleotides: 11. This CDR3 is built from 16 residues. The germline CDR1 and CDR2 sequences are MNHEY and SMNVEV (reference sequence). The CDR3 nucleotides are TGTGCCAGCAGTTTCTGGGCCGGGACAGGGCGCCACGAGCAGTACTTC. It encodes CASSFWAGTGRHEQYF.

This clonotype showed up many times. The junction departs from the called germline gene at one end, perhaps through a read error. V gene TRBV27 combines with J gene TRBJ2-7, with 8 positions matching TRBD1. This CDR3 is built from 13 residues. Germline CDR1 MNHEY, CDR2 SMNVEV (reference sequence). CDR3: CASSPGQAYGQYF. In DNA, the CDR3 is TGTGCCAGCAGTCCGGGACAGGCTTACGGGCAGTACTTC.

The chain carries TRBV6-4 and TRBJ2-3, with 12 bases that match TRBD2. This CDR3 region has 15 residues. V lost 6 bases to trimming and J lost 2 bases; unmatched junction nucleotides: 3. Germline loops: CDR1 MRHNA, CDR2 SNTAGT. The CDR3 loop reads CASSGLAGSTDTQYF. In DNA, the CDR3 is TGTGCCAGCAGCGGACTAGCGGGATCCACAGATACGCAGTATTTT.

The chain combines TRBV5-1 with TRBJ2-1; no clear D. This CDR3 comprises 14 residues. Trimming shortened V by 3 bases and J by 0 bases, and 7 bases separated the two germline ends. Germline CDR1 SGHRS, CDR2 YFSETQ. Here the CDR3 reads CASSSLGSYNEQFF. The CDR3 DNA reads TGCGCCAGCAGCTCCCTAGGCTCCTACAATGAGCAGTTCTTC. The entire variable domain, with the rest obtained from reference TRBV5-1 and TRBJ2-1, is as follows: KAGVTQTPRYLIKTRGQQVTLSCSPISGHRSVSWYQQTPGQGLQFLFEYFSETQRNKGNFPGRFSGRQFSNSRSEMNVSTLELGDSALYLCASSSLGSYNEQFFGPGTRLTVL.

This clonotype was found a few times. The chain recombines TRBV20-1 with TRBJ2-1; TRBD2 aligns across 7 bases. Germline V gene data show CDR1 as DFQATT and CDR2 as SNEGSKA (reference sequence). With V trimmed by 3 bases and J by 5 bases, 10 bases remained unmatched. The CDR3 covers 15 residues. For the CDR3, the DNA is TGCAGTGCTAGGGCCCCGGGACTATCCCACAATGAGCAGTTCTTC. This codes for CSARAPGLSHNEQFF.

This clonotype has a count of ten or more. V is TRBV6-1 and J is TRBJ2-5; D uncertain. The CDR3 loop spans 13 amino acids. Trimming removed 6 bases from V and 1 base from J, with 9 bases in between. CDR1 is MNHNS, CDR2 SASEGT, per germline. This CDR3 reads CASRALGQETQYF. For the CDR3, the DNA is TGTGCCAGCAGGGCACTCGGCCAAGAGACCCAGTACTTC.

The V call is TRBV5-6, the J call TRBJ2-2, with D hard to call. This CDR3 contains 13 residues. V was shortened by 4 bases and J by 7 bases, with 11 bases between the two germline ends. Germline V gives CDR1 SGHDT, CDR2 YYEEEE. The CDR3 reads CASSPYRNGELFF. Written as DNA, the CDR3 is TGTGCCAGCAGCCCATATCGGAACGGGGAGCTGTTTTTT.

This clonotype appeared a few times. The chain couples TRBV7-2 to TRBJ1-3; D is uncertain. The CDR3 covers 12 residues. V lost 5 bases to trimming and J lost 2 bases, with 4 bases between them. Per germline, CDR1 SGHTA and CDR2 FQGNSA. DNA of the CDR3: TGTGCCAGCAGCGTCCCTGGAAACACCATATATTTT. It is translated as CASSVPGNTIYF.

The chain employs TRBV5-1 and TRBJ2-3; weak D call: TRBD2 (5 bases). CDR3 length: 14 residues. V was pared by 6 bases and J by 2 bases, with 13 bases between. The germline V gene has CDR1 SGHRS and CDR2 YFSETQ. In nucleotides, the CDR3 is TGCGCCAGCACAAGCGGAACTTCCACAGATACGCAGTATTTT. The encoded protein is CASTSGTSTDTQYF.

This clonotype was counted a few times. The chain joins TRBV4-1 to TRBJ1-1; D ambiguous. The CDR3 is made up of 11 amino acids. Deletions cut 1 base from V and 9 bases from J, with 6 bases between. Germline assignment: CDR1 MGHRA and CDR2 YSYEKL. The CDR3 DNA reads as TGCGCCAGCAGCCAAGCCAGGCAAGCTTTCTTT. It encodes CASSQARQAFF.